This T cell receptor beta chain came from a study of blood T cell repertoires in COVID-19. About the study: COVID-19 samples, acute and convalescent, were from the United States, Italy and Spain. PBMCs, B-cell-depleted T cells, or T cells were the source of the cDNA or gDNA that made up the material.

Trimming removed 4 bases from V and 5 bases from J, with 12 bases in between. The CDR3 loop spans 13 amino acids. CDR1 and CDR2 (germline): SGDLS, YYNGEE. Source study methods: Nucleated cell counts were estimated from reference gene primer amplification. The data were produced by immunoSEQ multiplex PCR, yet TCRdb's version contains in-frame clones alone and is incomplete. V, J and clone size are taken as reported in that table, and D and trimming were inferred from the DNA itself. The sample contains roughly 140,000 clones, 75% to 85% of which appear only once. This chain joins TRBV9 and TRBJ2-5; D call uncertain. Material for sequencing was peripheral blood. This TCR derives from a woman aged 80 or over with acute or convalescent COVID-19. For the CDR3, the DNA is TGTGCCAGCAGCCCCCTCCCTCGGGAGACCCAGTACTTC. Translation gives CASSPLPRETQYF.